Shown below are 9 T cell receptor beta chains from a single sample sequenced in a study of blood T cell repertoires in COVID-19. This table comes from immunoSEQ multiplex PCR, and its TCRdb copy is limited to in-frame clones, with some not included. This table has 200,000 to 250,000 clones, approximately 80% appearing once. Sequencing input: peripheral blood. Receptors originate from a woman over 75 with acute or convalescent COVID-19.

This clone appeared a single time. The rearrangement uses TRBV28 and TRBJ2-7, with 11 bases fitting TRBD2. CDR3 length: 17 amino acids. V was pared by 3 bases and J by 0 bases, with 7 bases of the junction left unmatched. Germline V gene sequence: CDR1 MDHEN, CDR2 SYDVKM. CDR3: CASSFASGRTHSYEQYF. The CDR3 coding sequence is TGTGCCAGCAGTTTTGCTAGCGGGAGGACACACTCCTACGAGCAGTACTTC.

This chain links TRBV7-3 with TRBJ1-1, with TRBD1 identical over 8 bases. CDR3 length: 15 residues. The J segment lost 6 bases and the V segment lost 3 bases, leaving 9 bases of the junction unmatched. Germline V CDR1 and CDR2: SGHTA, FQGTGA. The CDR3 is CASSFYGQGRSEAFF. Written as DNA, the CDR3 is TGTGCCAGCAGCTTCTACGGACAGGGAAGGTCTGAAGCTTTCTTT.

DNA of the CDR3: TGTGCCAGCAGCTTGCAGCCCGACAGTTACGAGCAGTACTTC. Its protein product is CASSLQPDSYEQYF. The chain uses TRBV5-4 and TRBJ2-7; TRBD1 is a possible D gene (5 bases). Trimming stripped 1 base from V and 4 bases from J, with 12 bases between. The germline gives CDR1 SGHNT, CDR2 YYREEE (reference sequence). This CDR3 has 14 residues. Combining the CDR3 with reference TRBV5-4 and TRBJ2-7 gives the whole variable domain ETGVTQSPTHLIKTRGQQVTLRCSSQSGHNTVSWYQQALGQGPQFIFQYYREEENGRGNFPPRFSGLQFPNYSSELNVNALELDDSALYLCASSLQPDSYEQYFGPGTRLTVT.

The DNA for the CDR3 is TGTGCCAGCGGTACTAGCGGGGGCCCCTACGAGCAGTACTTC. It encodes CASGTSGGPYEQYF. V and J are TRBV2 and TRBJ2-7; 11 bases are shared with TRBD2. J lost 2 bases, V lost 8 bases, and 5 bases had no gene match. CDR1 is SNHLY, CDR2 FYNNEI, per germline. The CDR3 has 14 amino acids.

V usage is TRBV30 and J usage is TRBJ2-5; 8 bases agree with TRBD1. From germline, CDR1 is GTSNPN and CDR2 SVGIG (reference sequence). V dropped 3 bases and J dropped 5; count of bases not matched to a gene: 11. The CDR3 length is 15 residues. CDR3 sequence (DNA): TGTGCCTGGAGATCCGGGACAGGCCTCCGGGAGACCCAGTACTTC. Translating gives CAWRSGTGLRETQYF.

This clone was counted a single time. The chain carries TRBV30 and TRBJ1-5; D possibly corresponds to TRBD1 (6 bases). This CDR3 has 13 amino acids. CDR1 GTSNPN and CDR2 SVGIG come from the germline V gene (reference sequence). The V end was cut by 4 bases, the J end by 4 bases, with 11 bases between. The CDR3 spells CAWTPQGNQPQHF. The CDR3, as DNA: TGTGCCTGGACTCCCCAGGGGAATCAGCCCCAGCATTTT.

The chain links TRBV11-3 to TRBJ1-1; D perhaps matches TRBD1 (6 bases). CDR3 length equals 13 residues. The germline gives CDR1 SGHNT, CDR2 YENEEA. The germline V and J ends were trimmed by 2 bases and 3 bases, with 7 bases remaining between them. CDR3 amino acids: CASSLQGYTEAFF. CDR3 DNA sequence: TGTGCCAGCAGCTTACAGGGGTACACTGAAGCTTTCTTT.

The chain couples TRBV9 to TRBJ2-2, with 8 nucleotides matching TRBD1. V dropped 4 bases and J dropped 3; count of bases not matched to a gene: 8. The germline V gene has CDR1 SGDLS and CDR2 YYNGEE. This CDR3 is 16 amino acids long. The CDR3 reads CASSPPGGADTGELFF. The CDR3 nucleotides are TGTGCCAGCAGCCCTCCAGGGGGCGCGGACACCGGGGAGCTGTTTTTT.

This sequence joins TRBV27 and TRBJ2-1, with TRBD2 matching 11 bases. V lost 5 bases and J lost 7; bases outside the gene matches: 7. The CDR3 covers 15 residues. CDR1 is MNHEY and CDR2 is SMNVEV in the germline V gene (reference sequence). CDR3: CASSLLAGVSNEQFF. The CDR3 coding sequence is TGTGCCAGCAGTCTACTAGCGGGAGTTAGTAATGAGCAGTTCTTC.